This TCR beta chain was captured by sequencing in a study of control samples from healthy donors and cancer patients. Sequencing was performed with immunoSEQ multiplex PCR; in TCRdb, only in-frame clones are kept and a portion is missing. The data contain 95,000 to 100,000 clones, around 89% of them singletons. This CDR3 contains 15 residues. Trimming took 5 bases from V and 6 from J; bases not matched to a gene: 9. Germline V gene data show CDR1 as KGHDR and CDR2 as SFDVKD. The TCR comes from a man aged 25-40 years in good health. The chain recombines TRBV24-1 with TRBJ2-7; 10 bases agree with TRBD1. The sample was blood. The CDR3 nucleotides are TGTGCCACCAGTGTGGTGGGGACAGGGGACATCGAGCAGTACGTC. Encoded protein: CATSVVGTGDIEQYV.